The source of this T cell receptor (beta chain) is a study of blood T cell repertoires in COVID-19. Across the whole study: Acute and convalescent COVID-19 samples came from the United States, Italy and Spain.

Data came from immunoSEQ multiplex PCR; TCRdb stores just in-frame clones and leaves some out. The sample has around 200,000 clones; about 86% are singletons. Trimming removed 4 bases from V and 9 bases from J, with 9 bases in between. Looked up from germline, CDR1 is MGHDK and CDR2 is SYGVNS. The CDR3 runs 11 residues. This clone has a single count. The sequence came from a man aged 45-60 years with active or convalescent COVID-19. Sequenced: peripheral blood. The gene calls are TRBV25-1 and TRBJ1-1, with D tentatively TRBD1 (5 bases). The CDR3, as DNA: TGTGCCAGCAGTGTAGGGGCACAAGCTTTCTTT. It yields the protein CASSVGAQAFF.